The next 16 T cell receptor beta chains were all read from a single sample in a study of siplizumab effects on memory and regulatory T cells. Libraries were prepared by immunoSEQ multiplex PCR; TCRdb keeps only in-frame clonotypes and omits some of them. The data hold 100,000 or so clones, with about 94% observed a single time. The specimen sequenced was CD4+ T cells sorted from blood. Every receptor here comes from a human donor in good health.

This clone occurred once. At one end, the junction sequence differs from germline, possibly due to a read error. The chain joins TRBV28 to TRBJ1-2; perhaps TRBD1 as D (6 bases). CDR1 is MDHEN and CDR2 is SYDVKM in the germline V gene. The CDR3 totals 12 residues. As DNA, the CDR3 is TGTGCCAGCAGTTCCCTAACTGGACAGAACGACTTC. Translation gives CASSSLTGQNDF.

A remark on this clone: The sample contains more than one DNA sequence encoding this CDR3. CDR3 loop: CASSPGETQYF. The CDR3, as DNA: TGTGCCAGCTCACCCGGAGAGACCCAGTACTTC. This sequence joins TRBV18 and TRBJ2-5; D uncertain. Trimming stripped 3 bases from V and 4 bases from J, with 3 bases between. Germline V gives CDR1 KGHSH, CDR2 LQKENI. This CDR3 spans 11 amino acids.

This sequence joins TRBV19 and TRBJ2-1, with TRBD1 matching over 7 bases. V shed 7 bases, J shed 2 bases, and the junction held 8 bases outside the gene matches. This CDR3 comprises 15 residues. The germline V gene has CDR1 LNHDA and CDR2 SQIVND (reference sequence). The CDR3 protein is CASTLSDRPYNEQFF. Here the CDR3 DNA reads TGTGCCAGTACCCTCTCGGACAGGCCCTACAATGAGCAGTTCTTC.

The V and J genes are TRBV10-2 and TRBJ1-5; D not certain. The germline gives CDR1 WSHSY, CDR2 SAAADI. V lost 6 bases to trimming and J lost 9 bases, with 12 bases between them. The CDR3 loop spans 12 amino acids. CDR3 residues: CASSEIRTPQHF. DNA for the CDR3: TGCGCCAGCAGCGAGATCCGGACGCCCCAGCATTTT.

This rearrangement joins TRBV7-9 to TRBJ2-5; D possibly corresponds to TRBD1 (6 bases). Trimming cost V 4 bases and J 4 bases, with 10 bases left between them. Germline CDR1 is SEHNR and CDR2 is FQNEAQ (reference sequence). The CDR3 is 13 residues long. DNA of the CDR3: TGTGCCAGCAGCTATGGACAGAGAGAGACCCAGTACTTC. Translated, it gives CASSYGQRETQYF.

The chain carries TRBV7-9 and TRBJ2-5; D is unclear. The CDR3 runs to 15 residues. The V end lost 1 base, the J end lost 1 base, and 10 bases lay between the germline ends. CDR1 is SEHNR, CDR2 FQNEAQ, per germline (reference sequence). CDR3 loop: CASSLVGSSQETQYF. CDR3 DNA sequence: TGTGCCAGCAGCTTAGTAGGCAGTTCCCAAGAGACCCAGTACTTC.

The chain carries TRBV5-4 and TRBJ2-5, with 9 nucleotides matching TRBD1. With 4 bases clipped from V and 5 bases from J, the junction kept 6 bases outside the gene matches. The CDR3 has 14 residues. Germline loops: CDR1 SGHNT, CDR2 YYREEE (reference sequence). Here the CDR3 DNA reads TGTGCCAGCAGCCGGACAGGGGAAAGGGAGACCCAGTACTTC. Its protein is CASSRTGERETQYF.

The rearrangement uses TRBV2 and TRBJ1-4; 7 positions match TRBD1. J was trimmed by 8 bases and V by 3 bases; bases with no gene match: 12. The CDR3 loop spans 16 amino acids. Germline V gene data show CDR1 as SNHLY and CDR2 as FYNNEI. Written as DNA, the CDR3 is TGTGCCAGCAGTGATGGGGACTCCGCAGGGGGGGAAAAACTGTTTTTT. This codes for CASSDGDSAGGEKLFF.

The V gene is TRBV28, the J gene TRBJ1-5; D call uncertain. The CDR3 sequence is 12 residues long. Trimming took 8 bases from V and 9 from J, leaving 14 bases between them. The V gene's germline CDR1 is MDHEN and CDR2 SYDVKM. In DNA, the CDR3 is TGTGCCAGCCGAACCAACGAGGTGCCCCAGCATTTT. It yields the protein CASRTNEVPQHF. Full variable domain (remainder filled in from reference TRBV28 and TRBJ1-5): DVKVTQSSRYLVKRTGEKVFLECVQDMDHENMFWYRQDPGLGLRLIYFSYDVKMKEKGDIPEGYSVSREKKERFSLILESASTNQTSMYLCASRTNEVPQHFGDGTRLSIL.

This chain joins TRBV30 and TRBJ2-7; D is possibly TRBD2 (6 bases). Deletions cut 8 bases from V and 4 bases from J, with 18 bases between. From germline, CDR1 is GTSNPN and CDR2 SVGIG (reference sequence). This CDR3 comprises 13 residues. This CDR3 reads CAQSTTGEYEQYF. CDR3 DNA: TGTGCCCAATCCACTACGGGGGAATACGAGCAGTACTTC.

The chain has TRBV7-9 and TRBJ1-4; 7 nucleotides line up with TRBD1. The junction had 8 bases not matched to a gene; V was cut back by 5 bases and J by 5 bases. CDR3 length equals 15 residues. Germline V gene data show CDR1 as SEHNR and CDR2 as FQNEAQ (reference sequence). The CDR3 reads CASSRQGRGNEKLFF. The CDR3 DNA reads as TGTGCCAGCAGCCGACAAGGCAGGGGGAATGAAAAACTGTTTTTT.

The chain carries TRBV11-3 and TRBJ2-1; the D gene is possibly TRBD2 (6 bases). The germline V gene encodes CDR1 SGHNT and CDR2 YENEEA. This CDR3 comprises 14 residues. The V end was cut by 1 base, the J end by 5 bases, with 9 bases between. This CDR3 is CASSLGTTHNEQFF. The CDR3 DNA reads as TGTGCCAGCAGCTTAGGGACTACTCACAATGAGCAGTTCTTC.

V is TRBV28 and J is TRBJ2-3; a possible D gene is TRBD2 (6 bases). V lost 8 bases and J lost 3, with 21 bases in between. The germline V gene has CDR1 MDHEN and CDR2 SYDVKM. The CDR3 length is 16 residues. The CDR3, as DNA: TGTGCCAGCGTCAGGTCAGCGGGTAGATTAACAGATACGCAGTATTTT. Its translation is CASVRSAGRLTDTQYF.

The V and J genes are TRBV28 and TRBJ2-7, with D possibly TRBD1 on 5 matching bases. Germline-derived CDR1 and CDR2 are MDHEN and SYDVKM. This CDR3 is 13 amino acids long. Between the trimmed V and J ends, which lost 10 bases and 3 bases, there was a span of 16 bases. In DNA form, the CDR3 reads TGTGCCACCGTACCTCAGGGCCTCTACGAGCAGTACTTC. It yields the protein CATVPQGLYEQYF.

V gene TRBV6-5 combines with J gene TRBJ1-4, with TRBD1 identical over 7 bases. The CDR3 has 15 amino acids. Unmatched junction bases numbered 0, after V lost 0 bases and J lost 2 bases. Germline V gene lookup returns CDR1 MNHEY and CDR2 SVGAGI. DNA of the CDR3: TGTGCCAGCAGTTACTCGACAGGGACTAATGAAAAACTGTTTTTT. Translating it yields CASSYSTGTNEKLFF.

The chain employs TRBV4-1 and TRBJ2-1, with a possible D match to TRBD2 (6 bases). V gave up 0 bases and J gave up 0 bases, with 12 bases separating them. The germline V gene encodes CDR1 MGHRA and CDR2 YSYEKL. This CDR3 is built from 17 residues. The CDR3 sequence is CASSQDIAGSSYNEQFF. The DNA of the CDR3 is TGCGCCAGCAGCCAAGACATTGCGGGGAGCTCCTACAATGAGCAGTTCTTC.